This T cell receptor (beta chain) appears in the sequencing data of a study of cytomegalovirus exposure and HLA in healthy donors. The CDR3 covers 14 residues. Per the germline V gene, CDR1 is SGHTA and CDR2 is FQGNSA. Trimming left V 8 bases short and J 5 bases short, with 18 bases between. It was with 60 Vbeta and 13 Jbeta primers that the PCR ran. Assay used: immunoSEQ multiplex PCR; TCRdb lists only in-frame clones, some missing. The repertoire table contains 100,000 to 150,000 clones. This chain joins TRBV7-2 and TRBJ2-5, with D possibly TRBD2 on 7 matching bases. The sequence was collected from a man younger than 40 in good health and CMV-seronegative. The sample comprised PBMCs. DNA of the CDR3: TGTGCCAGCCAAACAGGGAGGGCCTATGAGACCCAGTACTTC. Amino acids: CASQTGRAYETQYF.